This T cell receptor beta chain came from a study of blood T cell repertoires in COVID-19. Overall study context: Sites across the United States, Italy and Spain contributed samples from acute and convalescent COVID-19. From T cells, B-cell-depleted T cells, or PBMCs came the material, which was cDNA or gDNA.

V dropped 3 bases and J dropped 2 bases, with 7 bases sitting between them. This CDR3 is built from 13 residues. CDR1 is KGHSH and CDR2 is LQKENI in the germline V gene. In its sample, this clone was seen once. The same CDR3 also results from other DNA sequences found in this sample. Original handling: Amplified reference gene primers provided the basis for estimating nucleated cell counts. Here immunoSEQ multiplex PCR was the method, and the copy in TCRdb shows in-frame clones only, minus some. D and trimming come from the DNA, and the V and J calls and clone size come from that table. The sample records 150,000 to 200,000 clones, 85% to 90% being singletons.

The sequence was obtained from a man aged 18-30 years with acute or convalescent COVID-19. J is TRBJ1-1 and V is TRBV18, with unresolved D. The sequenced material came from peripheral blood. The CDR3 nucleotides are TGTGCCAGCTCACCGGGCGTAAACACTGAAGCTTTCTTT. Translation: CASSPGVNTEAFF.